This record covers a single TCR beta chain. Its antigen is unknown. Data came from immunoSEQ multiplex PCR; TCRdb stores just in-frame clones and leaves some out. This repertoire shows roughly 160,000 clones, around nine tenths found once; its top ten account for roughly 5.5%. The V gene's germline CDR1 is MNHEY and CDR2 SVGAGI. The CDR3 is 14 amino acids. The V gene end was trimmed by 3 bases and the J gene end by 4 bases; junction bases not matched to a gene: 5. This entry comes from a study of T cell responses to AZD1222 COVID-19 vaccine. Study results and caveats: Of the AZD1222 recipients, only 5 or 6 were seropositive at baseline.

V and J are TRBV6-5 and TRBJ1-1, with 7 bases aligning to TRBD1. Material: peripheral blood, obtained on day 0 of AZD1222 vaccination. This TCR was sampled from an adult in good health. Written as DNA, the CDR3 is TGTGCCAGCAGTTATAAGAGGGGGCTCACTGAAGCTTTCTTT. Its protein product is CASSYKRGLTEAFF.